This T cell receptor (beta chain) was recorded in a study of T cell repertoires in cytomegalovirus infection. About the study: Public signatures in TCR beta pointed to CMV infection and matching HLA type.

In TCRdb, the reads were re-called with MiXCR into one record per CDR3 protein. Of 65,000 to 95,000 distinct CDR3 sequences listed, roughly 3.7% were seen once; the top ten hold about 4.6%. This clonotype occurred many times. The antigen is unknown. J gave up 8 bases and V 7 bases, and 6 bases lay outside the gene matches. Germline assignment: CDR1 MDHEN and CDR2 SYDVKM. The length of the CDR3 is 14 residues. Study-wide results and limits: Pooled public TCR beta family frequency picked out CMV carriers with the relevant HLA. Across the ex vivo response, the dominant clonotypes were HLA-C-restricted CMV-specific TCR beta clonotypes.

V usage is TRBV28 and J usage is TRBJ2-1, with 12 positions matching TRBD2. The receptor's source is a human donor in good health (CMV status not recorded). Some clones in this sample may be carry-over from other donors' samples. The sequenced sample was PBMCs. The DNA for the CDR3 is TGTGCCAGCACCCGGACTAGCGGGGACGATGAGCAGTTCTTC. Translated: CASTRTSGDDEQFF.